The clone carrying this T cell receptor beta chain has a handful of counts. The antigen remains unidentified. Purified naive CD4+ T cells were depleted of CD25+ Tregs. Study-wide results and caveats: Greatest tumor Treg TCR overlap was with tumor naive CD4+ cells. In terms of TCR gene usage, tumor memory CD4+ T cells clustered together with blood and lymph node memory CD4+ cells, as well as with lymph node naive CD4+ cells.

After constant-region reverse-primer amplification, full-length variable regions underwent semi-nested PCR with Nested Universal Primer A. TCRdb fed the 5' RACE reads into MiXCR, producing one record per CDR3 protein. The profile shows about 40,000 distinct CDR3 sequences, approximately 17% of them singletons. This clonotype was obtained from a female donor with breast cancer. What was sequenced was naive CD4+ T cells sorted from a lymph node. As for subset: naive CD4+ T cells, CD4+CD45RA+CD25-.

CDR3 DNA: TGCGCCAGCAGCGAAGAAGGACATAGGAACACTGAAGCTTTCTTT. Its protein is CASSEEGHRNTEAFF. The V call is TRBV5-1, the J call TRBJ1-1; D may be TRBD1 (5 bases). Germline loops: CDR1 SGHRS, CDR2 YFSETQ. The CDR3 is made up of 15 amino acids. Trimming left V 4 bases short and J 1 base short, with 14 bases between.